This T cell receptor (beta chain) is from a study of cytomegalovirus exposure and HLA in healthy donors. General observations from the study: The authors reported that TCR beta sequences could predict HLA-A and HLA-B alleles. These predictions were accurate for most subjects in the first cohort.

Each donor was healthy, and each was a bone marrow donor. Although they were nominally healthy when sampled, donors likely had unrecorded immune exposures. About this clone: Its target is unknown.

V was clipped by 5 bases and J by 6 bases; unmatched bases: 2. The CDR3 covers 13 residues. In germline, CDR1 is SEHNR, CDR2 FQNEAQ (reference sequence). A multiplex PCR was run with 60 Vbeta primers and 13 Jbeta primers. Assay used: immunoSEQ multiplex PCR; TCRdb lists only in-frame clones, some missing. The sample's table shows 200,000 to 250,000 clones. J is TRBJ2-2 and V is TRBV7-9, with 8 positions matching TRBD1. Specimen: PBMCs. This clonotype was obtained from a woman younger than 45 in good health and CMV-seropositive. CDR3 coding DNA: TGTGCCAGCAGCGGACAGGGTGCCGGGGAGCTGTTTTTT. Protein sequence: CASSGQGAGELFF.